A selection of T cell receptor beta chains follows, all from one sample in a study of neurological immune-mediated disorders. Each CDR3 protein gets one entry after TCRdb re-called the 5' RACE reads with MiXCR. Of about 60,000 distinct CDR3 sequences in the sample, approximately 3.6% were seen once. The sequencing sample was made of PBMCs. Receptors were obtained from a woman aged 55-75 years with multiple sclerosis. Each CDR3 is given with its conserved first and last residue. D genes are given only for firm matches. Only some rows state a clone size, as once, few, many or a class for expanded clones.

j_call d_call v_call clone_size cdr3_nt cdr3_aa
TRBJ1-6 - TRBV3-1 many TGTGCCAGCAGCCAAGAATGGGCAGGGAGTAGTTCACCCCTCCACTTT CASSQEWAGSSSPLHF
TRBJ2-5 - TRBV20-1 many TGCAGTGCCCCGGACAGAAACCAAGAGACCCAGTACTTC CSAPDRNQETQYF
TRBJ2-1 - TRBV5-1 many TGCGCCAGCAGCTTGGACACTGAGCAGTTCTTC CASSLDTEQFF
TRBJ1-1 - TRBV3-1 many TGTGCCAGCAGCCTAGCTGGGGGCGGGCAGGGTGAAGCTTTCTTT CASSLAGGGQGEAFF
TRBJ1-6 - TRBV20-1 many TGCAGTGCTAGGAGGGGGGCGGACTATAATTCACCCCTCCACTTT CSARRGADYNSPLHF
TRBJ2-1 - TRBV20-1 few TGCAGTGCTAGAGGGGGGTTCCCCTCCTACAATGAGCAGTTCTTC CSARGGFPSYNEQFF
TRBJ1-1 - TRBV7-7 once TGTGCTAGCAGCTTGGACTTTGGGGCTGAAGCTTTCTTT CASSLDFGAEAFF
TRBJ2-3 - TRBV5-1 many TGCGCCAGCAGTCGCCTCGGACCAGATACGCAGTATTTT CASSRLGPDTQYF
TRBJ2-1 - TRBV5-6 many TGTGCCAGCAGTCTATATAACAATGAGCAGTTCTTC CASSLYNNEQFF
TRBJ1-1 - TRBV6-5 few TGTGCCAGCAGACAAAGACTACTGACGGGTCAGAACACTGAAGCTTTCTTT CASRQRLLTGQNTEAFF
TRBJ2-3 TRBD1 TRBV29-1 many TGCAGCGTTGAGGACAGGGGGCTTAGCACAGATACGCAGTATTTT CSVEDRGLSTDTQYF
TRBJ2-7 TRBD2 TRBV20-1 many TGCAGTGCTAGACCCAGACTAGCGGGAGTCTCCTACGAGCAGTACTTC CSARPRLAGVSYEQYF
TRBJ2-5 - TRBV24-1 many TGTGCCACCAGTGAAGCAGGGGCGTACCAAGAGACCCAGTACTTC CATSEAGAYQETQYF
TRBJ1-6 TRBD1 TRBV5-1 many TGCGCCAGCAGCTTGGCCCAGATTGGGGGGACAGTGACTAATTCACCCCTCCACTTT CASSLAQIGGTVTNSPLHF
TRBJ2-1 - TRBV12-3/TRBV12-4 many TGTGCCAGCAGTCCTTACGAGCGGTACTCCTACAATGAGCAGTTCTTC CASSPYERYSYNEQFF
TRBJ1-6 - TRBV5-1 many TGCGCCAGCAGCTTGGAGGGTAACCGGGTCTCGGCCCTCCACTTT CASSLEGNRVSALHF
TRBJ2-3 TRBD1 TRBV6-2/TRBV6-3 many TGTGCCAGCAGTTACTCGATACCGGGACAGGGTTTTCCAGATACGCAGTATTTT CASSYSIPGQGFPDTQYF
TRBJ2-1 - TRBV5-1 many TGCGCCAGCAGTCCCACCTCCTACAATGAGCAGTTCTTC CASSPTSYNEQFF
TRBJ2-2 - TRBV29-1 - TGCAGCGTTGTCACGGGGCCGAACACCGGGGAGCTGTTTTTT CSVVTGPNTGELFF
TRBJ1-2 - TRBV12-3/TRBV12-4 many TGTGCCAGCAGTTTACGGGGCGCCTATGGCTACACCTTC CASSLRGAYGYTF
TRBJ1-1 TRBD1 TRBV18 - TGTGCCAGCTCACTTCGACAGGGACCCCCTGAAGCTTTCTTT CASSLRQGPPEAFF
TRBJ1-2 - TRBV4-1 few TGCGCCAGCAGCCGTAGGTTCAGGGGATATGGCTACACCTTC CASSRRFRGYGYTF
TRBJ2-7 - TRBV20-1 - TGCAGTGCTATACCATGTTGGGCCCCGTACGAGCAGTACTTC CSAIPCWAPYEQYF
TRBJ2-3 - TRBV5-1 many TGCGCCAGCAGTTTCACGGACAGTGAGACAGATACGCAGTATTTT CASSFTDSETDTQYF
TRBJ2-5 - TRBV12-3/TRBV12-4 - TGTGCCAGCAGTTTCCGGTGGGACCAAGAGACCCAGTACTTC CASSFRWDQETQYF
TRBJ2-7 - TRBV5-1 many TGCGCCAGCAGCGCATACTACGAGCAGTACTTC CASSAYYEQYF
TRBJ1-1 - TRBV10-3 many TGTGCCATCAGTGAGGGGGACACAGGGGCTTTCTTT CAISEGDTGAFF
TRBJ1-1 TRBD1 TRBV3-1 many TGTGCCAGCAGCCACAGGGGGAGCACTGAAGCTTTCTTT CASSHRGSTEAFF
TRBJ2-1 TRBD2 TRBV7-9 many TGTGCCAGCACCTTACTGGGAGGGATCGGTTCGTTCTTC CASTLLGGIGSFF
TRBJ1-1 - TRBV9 many TGTGCCAGCAGCACCGAACCCATGAACACTGAAGCTTTCTTT CASSTEPMNTEAFF
TRBJ1-6 - TRBV27 many TGTGCCAGCTCCCGGGTCCCTTTTTCACCCCTCCACTTT CASSRVPFSPLHF
TRBJ1-1 - TRBV7-8 many TGTGCCAGCAGTGCGAAGGTTCGGCACACTGAAGCTTTCTTT CASSAKVRHTEAFF
TRBJ2-1 TRBD1 TRBV10-3 many TGTGCCATCAGTGAGGGACAGGGAAATGAGCAGTTCTTC CAISEGQGNEQFF
TRBJ2-2 - TRBV10-3 many TGTGCCATCAGTAAGGGTTTCTCGACCGGGGAGCTGTTTTTT CAISKGFSTGELFF
TRBJ1-6 - TRBV27 many TGTGCCAGCAGTTTATCGGATTCACCCCTCCACTTT CASSLSDSPLHF
TRBJ2-5 - TRBV20-1 many TGCAGTGCTCCACTGTACCAAGAGACCCAGTACTTC CSAPLYQETQYF
TRBJ2-2 TRBD1 TRBV4-3 - TGCGCCAGCAGCCCGGACAGGGGGCCCGGGGAGCTGTTTTTT CASSPDRGPGELFF
TRBJ2-5 - TRBV20-1 many TGCAGTGCTAGACCAGGGCAAGAGACCCAGTACTTC CSARPGQETQYF
TRBJ2-7 - TRBV4-1 many TGCGCCAGCAGCCAAGTCGGCAGGCGCGAGCAGTACTTC CASSQVGRREQYF
TRBJ2-1 - TRBV20-1 many TGCAGTGCTAGCCCCCCGGGCAGGTCCCTCTCCTACAATGAGCAGTTCTTC CSASPPGRSLSYNEQFF
TRBJ2-3 - TRBV20-1 many TGCAGTGCTGCCTCGAGTGTTTCCGGCACAGATACGCAGTATTTT CSAASSVSGTDTQYF